Shown below are 16 T cell receptor beta chains from a single sample sequenced in a study of T cells after posttransplantation cyclophosphamide. Busulfan-fludarabine conditioning, marrow transplant, and cyclophosphamide on days +3 and +4 were administered. TCRdb keeps only in-frame clones here, not all; method: immunoSEQ multiplex PCR. This sample carries about 2,300 clones, none of them present only once. The material sequenced was PBMCs, taken after an allogeneic stem cell transplant with post-transplant cyclophosphamide. These receptor sequences come from a female patient over 55 who received an allogeneic stem cell transplant from an unrelated donor, was CMV-positive, and had acute GVHD only. The graft donor may be the source of some T cells.

This clone was counted many times. The chain is built from TRBV2 and TRBJ2-2; 8 nucleotides agree with TRBD2. Germline V gives CDR1 SNHLY, CDR2 FYNNEI. The CDR3 extends over 15 amino acids. The ends lost 8 bases at V and 4 bases at J; junction bases unmatched: 9. As DNA, the CDR3 is TGTGCCAGCCGCCACGGGACTAGGGGCACCGGGGAGCTGTTTTTT. Its protein product is CASRHGTRGTGELFF.

This clone has a count of ten or more. CDR3 sequence (DNA): TGCGCCAGCAGGGGCGGGGGGCCCTCCGGGGAGCTGTTTTTT. It encodes CASRGGGPSGELFF. This sequence joins TRBV5-1 and TRBJ2-2, with TRBD2 matching over 8 bases. Trimming at V came to 5 bases and at J to 6 bases, leaving 6 bases not matched to a gene. Per the germline V gene, CDR1 is SGHRS and CDR2 is YFSETQ. The CDR3 totals 14 residues.

Relative to its sample, this clone is medium-sized. The chain recombines TRBV4-3 with TRBJ2-1, with 9 bases fitting TRBD1. Trimming took 3 bases from V and 9 from J; bases not matched to a gene: 6. Germline loops: CDR1 LGHNA, CDR2 YSLEER. This CDR3 is built from 14 residues. CDR3 sequence reads: CASSHPGTGFEQFF. CDR3 in DNA: TGCGCCAGCAGCCACCCCGGGACAGGGTTTGAGCAGTTCTTC.

This clone was observed many times. V is TRBV18 and J is TRBJ1-2, with 8 bases fitting TRBD1. V shed 3 bases and J 7 bases; nucleotides not matched to a gene: 1. Germline V CDR1 and CDR2: KGHSH, LQKENI. The CDR3 contains 12 residues. The CDR3: CASSPGQAGYTF. The CDR3 coding sequence is TGTGCCAGCTCACCGGGACAGGCTGGCTACACCTTC.

This clone was recorded many times. The chain links TRBV7-2 to TRBJ2-3; TRBD2 matches at 7 bases. The germline gives CDR1 SGHTA, CDR2 FQGNSA. Germline trimming cut 1 base from V and 0 bases from J; bases unmatched to any gene: 4. The CDR3 contains 16 residues. The CDR3 DNA follows: TGTGCCAGCAGCTTAGTGTCGCGGGGGAGCACAGATACGCAGTATTTT. Translation: CASSLVSRGSTDTQYF. Based on the CDR3 plus reference TRBV7-2 and TRBJ2-3, the full variable domain is GAGVSQSPSNKVTEKGKDVELRCDPISGHTALYWYRQSLGQGLEFLIYFQGNSAPDKSGLPSDRFSAERTGGSVSTLTIQRTQQEDSAVYLCASSLVSRGSTDTQYFGPGTRLTVL.

In its sample, this clone was seen many times. The V call is TRBV11-3, the J call TRBJ2-7, with 10 bases fitting TRBD1. The CDR3 runs to 13 residues. Germline lookup yields CDR1 SGHNT and CDR2 YENEEA. Trimming removed 5 bases from V and 5 bases from J; junction bases left unmatched: 3. The CDR3, as DNA: TGTGCCAGCAGCCGGGACAGGGGCAACGAGCAGTACTTC. It codes for CASSRDRGNEQYF.

This clone qualifies as medium-sized. The chain recombines TRBV19 with TRBJ2-6; the D gene is possibly TRBD1 (6 bases). Germline V gene data show CDR1 as LNHDA and CDR2 as SQIVND (reference sequence). With 3 bases removed from V and 2 bases from J, the gap between germline ends came to 11 bases. The CDR3 covers 16 residues. CDR3 loop: CASSMGNRAGANVLTF. The CDR3, as DNA: TGTGCCAGTAGTATGGGGAACAGGGCTGGGGCCAACGTCCTGACTTTC.

This clone appeared many times. The rearrangement joins TRBV30 to TRBJ2-1; D unclear. The length of the CDR3 is 14 residues. V lost 3 bases and J 5 bases, leaving 14 bases between the germline ends. The germline gives CDR1 GTSNPN, CDR2 SVGIG (reference sequence). CDR3: CAWRATVGNNEQFF. CDR3 nucleotide sequence: TGTGCCTGGAGGGCTACAGTTGGAAACAATGAGCAGTTCTTC.

This clone was seen ten or more times. The chain combines TRBV29-1 with TRBJ2-3; D gene unclear. The CDR3 totals 13 residues. The V gene's germline CDR1 is SQVTM and CDR2 ANQGSEA. The germline V and J ends were trimmed by 2 bases and 5 bases, with 11 bases remaining between them. The CDR3 is CSVEQGLVDTQYF. In DNA form, the CDR3 reads TGCAGCGTTGAACAAGGGCTTGTAGATACGCAGTATTTT.

The rearrangement uses TRBV12-3 or TRBV12-4 and TRBJ1-2, with no clear D. Deletions cut 6 bases from V and 1 base from J, with 18 bases between. There are 16 residues in the CDR3. CDR3: CASRLPSSQNNYGYTF. The DNA for the CDR3 is TGTGCCAGCAGACTCCCTTCCTCACAGAATAACTATGGCTACACCTTC.

This clone was seen ten or more times. V usage is TRBV5-4 and J usage is TRBJ2-7; D is possibly TRBD1 (6 bases). CDR3 length: 13 residues. In germline, CDR1 is SGHNT, CDR2 YYREEE (reference sequence). DNA of the CDR3: TGTGCTGTCCGGGACACCTTTACCTACGAGCAGTACTTC. This sequence encodes CAVRDTFTYEQYF.

This clone is medium-sized in the sample. This chain connects TRBV19 to TRBJ1-1, with D possibly TRBD1 on 5 matching bases. In germline, CDR1 is LNHDA, CDR2 SQIVND (reference sequence). The CDR3 covers 14 residues. Trimming shortened V by 6 bases and J by 1 base, and 12 bases separated the two germline ends. The CDR3 region is CASRIQGGNTEAFF. The CDR3 DNA is TGTGCCAGTAGGATCCAGGGTGGGAACACTGAAGCTTTCTTT.

At least ten counts were recorded for this clone. CDR3: CASRRTGASSYEQYF. CDR3 coding DNA: TGTGCCAGCAGGAGGACAGGGGCCAGCTCCTACGAGCAGTACTTC. The chain couples TRBV2 to TRBJ2-7, with TRBD1 matching over 9 bases. Germline assignment: CDR1 SNHLY and CDR2 FYNNEI. The CDR3 consists of 15 residues. The J segment lost 0 bases and the V segment lost 6 bases, leaving 6 bases of the junction unmatched.

This clone occurred many times. This chain connects TRBV6-6 to TRBJ1-6; 10 nucleotides align to TRBD1. The CDR3 sequence is 16 residues long. The V gene end was trimmed by 0 bases and the J gene end by 6 bases; junction bases not matched to a gene: 2. Per the germline V gene, CDR1 is MNHNY and CDR2 is SVGAGI (reference sequence). The CDR3 nucleotides read TGTGCCAGCAGTTACTCGACAGGGGGCGGTAATTCACCCCTCCACTTT. This codes for CASSYSTGGGNSPLHF.

This clone was seen ten or more times. The chain uses TRBV19 and TRBJ2-3, with 12 bases lining up with TRBD2. Germline-derived CDR1 and CDR2 are LNHDA and SQIVND (reference sequence). With 6 bases clipped from V and 3 bases from J, the junction kept 7 bases outside the gene matches. CDR3 size: 16 residues. This CDR3 reads CASSSPSGGATDTQYF. CDR3 DNA sequence: TGTGCCAGTAGCAGCCCTAGCGGGGGGGCGACAGATACGCAGTATTTT.

This clone was counted at least ten times. The rearrangement joins TRBV5-1 to TRBJ1-1; D unclear. Trimming took 0 bases from V and 1 from J, leaving 4 bases between them. The CDR3 runs to 13 residues. Germline-derived CDR1 and CDR2 are SGHRS and YFSETQ. The chain's CDR3 is CASSLGGNTEAFF. The DNA of the CDR3 is TGCGCCAGCAGCTTGGGCGGGAACACTGAAGCTTTCTTT.